Sequencing of this TCR beta chain was carried out in a study of T-cell reconstitution after alpha-beta-depleted transplantation in children. General study results and limits: The origin of alpha-beta T cells about two months after transplant was reportedly several hundred expanded graft clones. High day-60 TCRbeta diversity in some patients came from surviving recipient T cells and thymic progenitors. Most T-cell counts and diversity one year after the transplant came from T cells that were newly produced.

As for this clonotype: Its target is unknown.

This sample's TCRbeta library carried unique molecular identifier barcodes. Via MiXCR, TCRdb re-called the PCR reads, giving one row per CDR3 protein. The profile covers 84,000 or so distinct CDR3 sequences, with around 16% appearing a single time and around 19% taken by the ten largest. This sequence was found in a male patient between 2 and 10 years old who had a stem cell transplant for acute lymphoblastic leukemia, so the T cells may come from the graft donor. The starting material was PBMCs, mostly from graft donor cells, obtained 180 days after TCRalphabeta/CD19-depleted stem cell transplant.

CDR3 amino acids: CASSLLGAGNQPQHF. The CDR3 coding sequence is TGCGCCAGCAGCTTGTTGGGGGCTGGCAATCAGCCCCAGCATTTT. The V gene is TRBV5-1, the J gene TRBJ1-5; maybe TRBD1 (6 bases). This CDR3 is built from 15 residues. CDR1 is SGHRS, CDR2 YFSETQ, per germline. Between the trimmed V and J ends, which lost 1 base and 2 bases, there was a span of 10 bases.